This T cell receptor (beta chain) was obtained from a study of cytomegalovirus exposure and HLA in healthy donors. This CDR3 contains 17 residues. J lost 5 bases, V lost 0 bases, and 8 bases had no gene match. Germline V gene data show CDR1 as SGHVS and CDR2 as FNYEAQ. The PCR was carried out with 60 Vbeta primers and 13 Jbeta primers. Libraries were prepared by immunoSEQ multiplex PCR; TCRdb keeps only in-frame clonotypes and omits some of them. Of roughly 140,000 clones in the sample, 75% to 85% are singletons; the top ten hold roughly 2.4%. This clone was seen more than once but under ten times. The material sequenced was PBMCs. This sequence originates from a woman younger than 35 in good health and CMV-seropositive. The chain combines TRBV7-6 with TRBJ2-5; 11 bases align to TRBD1. The CDR3 here is CASSLAPGQGATETQYF. The CDR3 nucleotides read TGTGCCAGCAGCTTAGCCCCAGGACAGGGGGCAACGGAGACCCAGTACTTC. The full variable domain, rest sourced from reference TRBV7-6 and TRBJ2-5, is GAGVSQSPRYKVTKRGQDVALRCDPISGHVSLYWYRQALGQGPEFLTYFNYEAQQDKSGLPNDRFSAERPEGSISTLTIQRTEQRDSAMYRCASSLAPGQGATETQYFGPGTRLLVL.